A single sample is the source of the 4 T cell receptor beta chains below, sequenced in a study of CD8 T cells in ankylosing spondylitis. Study-level points and caveats: Seemingly distinctive of ankylosing spondylitis blood was a TCR beta motif formed by eight highly homologous variants.

TCRdb passed the 5' RACE reads through MiXCR, listing each CDR3 protein once. The sample lists approximately 550,000 distinct CDR3 sequences, approximately 11% seen once, with nearly 7% in the top ten. What these receptors recognize is not known. Sequenced sample: blood, either unsorted or a sorted T cell fraction (not recorded which). These receptors were taken from a male donor with ankylosing spondylitis.

This clonotype was observed many times. This chain joins TRBV7-2 and TRBJ2-3; 8 nucleotides align to TRBD2. CDR1 SGHTA and CDR2 FQGNSA come from the germline V gene. The CDR3 loop spans 17 amino acids. Trimming removed 0 bases from V and 1 base from J; junction bases left unmatched: 6. CDR3 sequence: CASSLARGAGGTDTQYF. CDR3 nucleotide sequence: TGTGCCAGCAGCTTAGCGAGGGGAGCGGGAGGCACAGATACGCAGTATTTT.

V gene TRBV12-3 or TRBV12-4 combines with J gene TRBJ1-1; no clear D gene. The V end was cut by 4 bases, the J end by 1 base, with 7 bases between. This CDR3 comprises 13 residues. CDR3 DNA sequence: TGTGCCAGCAGTTACGGACGGAACACTGAAGCTTTCTTT. This encodes CASSYGRNTEAFF.

This clonotype occurred many times. V and J are TRBV12-3 or TRBV12-4 and TRBJ2-1; 8 nucleotides agree with TRBD2. Trimming removed 4 bases from V and 3 bases from J; junction bases left unmatched: 5. The CDR3 covers 15 residues. The CDR3 DNA follows: TGTGCCAGCAGTTCACTAGCGGAGCACTACAATGAGCAGTTCTTC. Translation gives CASSSLAEHYNEQFF.

The chain links TRBV6-1 to TRBJ1-6; possibly TRBD1 for D (5 bases). V lost 7 bases to trimming and J lost 7 bases, with 11 bases between them. CDR3 size: 13 residues. The germline V gene has CDR1 MNHNS and CDR2 SASEGT. The CDR3 protein is CASNLNRNSPLHF. DNA for the CDR3: TGTGCCAGCAACCTAAACAGGAATTCACCCCTCCACTTT.